This T cell receptor (beta chain) came from a study of T cell changes during pregnancy in multiple sclerosis. Libraries were prepared by immunoSEQ multiplex PCR; TCRdb keeps only in-frame clonotypes and omits some of them. Among about 33,000 clones, about nine tenths were seen once, and the ten largest hold 2.5% to 3%. This clone came up a few times. Specimen: CD4+ T cells from peripheral blood mononuclear cells, collected in the third trimester of pregnancy. This clonotype was sampled from a female donor in good health, enrolled as a control in a pregnancy study.

The CDR3 loop reads CASSQDSRRRTGSYTF. For the CDR3, the DNA is TGCGCCAGCAGCCAAGATTCCCGCAGGCGCACGGGGAGCTACACCTTC. The chain combines TRBV4-1 with TRBJ1-2; D remains ambiguous. Germline V lookup: CDR1 MGHRA, CDR2 YSYEKL. Trimming stripped 0 bases from V and 9 bases from J, with 20 bases between. The CDR3 consists of 16 residues.